Below are 21 T cell receptor beta chains sequenced from a single sample in a study of cytomegalovirus exposure and HLA in healthy donors. The PCR used 60 Vbeta and 13 Jbeta primers. Method: immunoSEQ multiplex PCR; TCRdb's copy keeps in-frame clones and lacks some. The sample lists 150,000 to 200,000 clones, 80% to 85% occurring once. Sequencing was done on a sample of PBMCs. The receptors originated from a boy younger than 18 in good health and CMV-seronegative.

This clone has more than one count but fewer than ten. The rearrangement links TRBV27 to TRBJ1-1; D gene ambiguous. The CDR3 is 15 residues long. CDR1 is MNHEY, CDR2 SMNVEV, per germline (reference sequence). V was trimmed by 5 bases and J by 3 bases, leaving 16 bases between them. CDR3 nucleotide sequence: TGTGCCAGCAGTCCGCGCGTGGGCTTCCACACTGAAGCTTTCTTT. It yields the protein CASSPRVGFHTEAFF.

J is TRBJ2-3 and V is TRBV27; no clear D. V gave up 0 bases and J gave up 0 bases, with 7 bases separating them. This CDR3 is 15 amino acids long. The germline V gene has CDR1 MNHEY and CDR2 SMNVEV (reference sequence). The CDR3 spells CASSLSPGSTDTQYF. The CDR3 region has the DNA TGTGCCAGCAGTTTATCCCCAGGTAGCACAGATACGCAGTATTTT.

For this clone: Relative to the germline gene, one junction end is altered; a read error may explain this. This chain links TRBV7-7 with TRBJ2-2; TRBD2 might be the D (5 bases). From germline, CDR1 is SSHAT and CDR2 FNYEAQ (reference sequence). The CDR3 loop spans 15 amino acids. The chain's CDR3 is CASSLRGINTGELFF. DNA of the CDR3: TGTGCTAGCAGCTTACGGGGTATCAACACCGGGGAGCTGTTTTTT.

This clone showed up just once. V and J are TRBV4-1 and TRBJ1-2; D unresolved. V gave up 2 bases and J gave up 8 bases, with 12 bases separating them. Germline loops: CDR1 MGHRA, CDR2 YSYEKL. The CDR3 sequence is 13 residues long. CDR3: CASSQPRAGGYTF. The DNA for the CDR3 is TGCGCCAGCAGCCAACCCCGCGCGGGGGGCTACACCTTC.

Points on this clone: Given the absence of the conserved phenylalanine or tryptophan at the CDR3 end, a read error is likely. The chain joins TRBV30 to TRBJ1-5; D is perhaps TRBD1 (5 bases). V was trimmed by 4 bases and J by 6 bases, leaving 13 bases between them. Germline CDR1 reads GTSNPN; CDR2 reads SVGIG (reference sequence). CDR3 length: 13 amino acids. CDR3 amino acids: CAWTQGVSQPQHL. The CDR3 DNA sequence: TGTGCCTGGACGCAGGGCGTGAGTCAGCCCCAGCATCTT.

The genes are TRBV14 and TRBJ2-7, with TRBD2 matching 12 bases. In germline, CDR1 is SGHDN, CDR2 FVKESK. The CDR3 is made up of 18 amino acids. V lost 0 bases to trimming and J lost 5 bases; unmatched junction nucleotides: 11. CDR3 nucleotide sequence: TGTGCCAGCAGCCAAGAAAGGCCGTCTAGCGGGAGGGCCAACGAGCAGTACTTC. Protein product: CASSQERPSSGRANEQYF.

The chain employs TRBV19 and TRBJ2-1, with no clear D. From germline, CDR1 is LNHDA and CDR2 SQIVND (reference sequence). V lost 8 bases and J lost 4, with 12 bases in between. The CDR3 is 13 residues long. CDR3 amino acids: CASRNYWYNEQFF. For the CDR3, the DNA is TGTGCCAGTCGAAACTACTGGTACAATGAGCAGTTCTTC.

This clone was observed a handful of times. V and J are TRBV5-4 and TRBJ2-7; D might be TRBD1 (6 bases). V lost 4 bases and J 7 bases, leaving 15 bases between the germline ends. This CDR3 contains 13 residues. From germline, CDR1 is SGHNT and CDR2 YYREEE (reference sequence). CDR3 bases: TGTGCCAGCAGCCCCGGACGACAGGCGGAGCAGTACTTC. Translating it yields CASSPGRQAEQYF.

In this sample, this clone turned up once. V usage is TRBV7-9 and J usage is TRBJ2-2, with 11 bases aligning to TRBD2. The CDR3 has 16 residues. Germline V gene sequence: CDR1 SEHNR, CDR2 FQNEAQ (reference sequence). V was clipped by 0 bases and J by 5 bases; unmatched bases: 2. DNA of the CDR3: TGTGCCAGCAGCTTAGCGATAGCGGGAGGGACCGGGGAGCTGTTTTTT. Translation: CASSLAIAGGTGELFF. The complete variable domain, with remaining parts taken from reference TRBV7-9 and TRBJ2-2, reads DTGVSQNPRHKITKRGQNVTFRCDPISEHNRLYWYRQTLGQGPEFLTYFQNEAQLEKSRLLSDRFSAERPKGSFSTLEIQRTEQGDSAMYLCASSLAIAGGTGELFFGEGSRLTVL.

Remarks on this clone: This sample includes further DNA sequences coding for the same CDR3. CDR3: CASSETSGGSYEQYF. The CDR3 DNA reads as TGTGCCAGCAGTGAAACTAGCGGGGGCTCCTACGAGCAGTACTTC. This chain joins TRBV2 and TRBJ2-7, with 11 bases lining up with TRBD2. This CDR3 region has 15 residues. V dropped 2 bases and J dropped 0; count of bases not matched to a gene: 0. Germline V gives CDR1 SNHLY, CDR2 FYNNEI.

CDR3 in DNA: TGTGCCTACAGGGGTATCCCCACAGATACGCAGTATTTT. This translates into CAYRGIPTDTQYF. J is TRBJ2-3 and V is TRBV7-2; 7 bases map to TRBD1. In germline, CDR1 is SGHTA, CDR2 FQGNSA. This CDR3 has 13 amino acids. The junction had 7 bases not matched to a gene; V was cut back by 11 bases and J by 2 bases.

For the CDR3, the DNA is TGTGCCAGTTATACAGGGGGATTTGGCGGGGAGCTGTTTTTT. Translation gives CASYTGGFGGELFF. The J gene is TRBJ2-2, the V gene TRBV19; TRBD1 matches 8 bases. There are 14 residues in the CDR3. Germline CDR1 reads LNHDA; CDR2 reads SQIVND (reference sequence). With 8 bases clipped from V and 7 bases from J, the junction kept 9 bases outside the gene matches.

V usage is TRBV11-1 and J usage is TRBJ1-1, with D possibly matching TRBD1 (5 bases). The V end was cut by 5 bases, the J end by 5 bases, with 12 bases between. Germline values: CDR1 SGHAT, CDR2 FQDESV (reference sequence). The CDR3 loop spans 13 amino acids. CDR3 amino acids: CASSRQIGTEAFF. In nucleotides, the CDR3 is TGTGCCAGCAGCCGACAGATTGGGACTGAAGCTTTCTTT.

J is TRBJ1-1 and V is TRBV7-8; D perhaps matches TRBD1 (5 bases). Germline CDR1 SGHVS, CDR2 FQNEAQ. Trimming shortened V by 0 bases and J by 6 bases, and 11 bases separated the two germline ends. There are 14 residues in the CDR3. Here the CDR3 DNA reads TGTGCCAGCAGCTTAGCGTCCAGGGTGTCTGAAGCTTTCTTT. This translates into CASSLASRVSEAFF.

This clone has a single count. The chain links TRBV7-9 to TRBJ2-7; D is undetermined. In germline, CDR1 is SEHNR, CDR2 FQNEAQ (reference sequence). This CDR3 region has 12 residues. Deletions cut 5 bases from V and 0 bases from J, with 5 bases between. Written as DNA, the CDR3 is TGTGCCAGCAGCGTTAGCTCCTACGAGCAGTACTTC. It codes for CASSVSSYEQYF. Supplemented by reference TRBV7-9 and TRBJ2-7, the full variable domain reads DTGVSQNPRHKITKRGQNVTFRCDPISEHNRLYWYRQTLGQGPEFLTYFQNEAQLEKSRLLSDRFSAERPKGSFSTLEIQRTEQGDSAMYLCASSVSSYEQYFGPGTRLTVT.

V gene TRBV27 combines with J gene TRBJ2-7; 10 nucleotides match TRBD1. The length of the CDR3 is 16 residues. CDR1 is MNHEY, CDR2 SMNVEV, per germline (reference sequence). The junction had 13 bases not matched to a gene; V was cut back by 6 bases and J by 5 bases. This CDR3 reads CASRTGGLGTGHEQYF. CDR3 coding DNA: TGTGCCAGCAGGACAGGGGGCTTAGGGACCGGTCACGAGCAGTACTTC.

This sequence joins TRBV9 and TRBJ2-5, with 9 bases that match TRBD1. Germline lookup yields CDR1 SGDLS and CDR2 YYNGEE. The CDR3 spans 15 residues. The ends lost 3 bases at V and 2 bases at J; junction bases unmatched: 5. The DNA of the CDR3 is TGTGCCAGCAGCGCAGCGGACAGGGGACAAGAGACCCAGTACTTC. It translates to CASSAADRGQETQYF.

In its sample, this clone was seen once. This chain uses TRBV5-1 with TRBJ2-2; D is undetermined. There are 16 residues in the CDR3. CDR1 SGHRS and CDR2 YFSETQ come from the germline V gene. The ends were cut back, 0 bases at V and 3 bases at J, with 12 bases in the middle. CDR3 DNA: TGCGCCAGCAGCTTGGACGGTAGAGCGTACACCGGGGAGCTGTTTTTT. Protein: CASSLDGRAYTGELFF.

The chain recombines TRBV23-1 with TRBJ2-1; tentative D call: TRBD2 (5 bases). Being an ORF, TRBV23-1 has a function that is uncertain. This CDR3 spans 18 amino acids. V dropped 0 bases and J dropped 1 base, with 16 bases sitting between them. This CDR3 reads CASSQSARRGMSYNEQFF. CDR3 sequence (DNA): TGCGCCAGCAGTCAATCCGCCCGTCGGGGTATGTCCTACAATGAGCAGTTCTTC.

The CDR3 is CASSLSSTPTTYEQYF. DNA of the CDR3: TGTGCCAGCAGTTTATCGTCAACTCCTACTACCTACGAGCAGTACTTC. The rearrangement uses TRBV27 and TRBJ2-7; D call uncertain. Deletions cut 0 bases from V and 2 bases from J, with 14 bases between. CDR1 MNHEY and CDR2 SMNVEV come from the germline V gene (reference sequence). The CDR3 spans 16 residues.

This chain joins TRBV6-1 and TRBJ2-5; D remains ambiguous. Near its end, the DNA agrees better with TRBJ2-7, so the J call may be wrong. The length of the CDR3 is 14 residues. Germline V gene lookup returns CDR1 MNHNS and CDR2 SASEGT. Written as DNA, the CDR3 is TGTGCCAGCTCCCCCGGTCGCCTGAACTACGAGCAGTACTTC. Amino acids: CASSPGRLNYEQYF.